This T cell receptor (beta chain) is from a study of immune evolution from preneoplasia to lung adenocarcinoma. Measured with immunoSEQ multiplex PCR; TCRdb has only the in-frame clones, and not every one. The table lists fewer than 50,000 clones, over 75% of them singletons. CDR1 and CDR2 from the germline V gene are KGHSH and LQKENI. V lost 6 bases, J lost 1 base, and 12 bases stayed unmatched. The CDR3 spans 17 residues. Specimen: FFPE invasive lung adenocarcinoma tissue. This chain joins TRBV18 and TRBJ2-4, with 7 bases lining up with TRBD1. This TCR came from a person between 60 and 69 years old with lung adenocarcinoma. The DNA of the CDR3 is TGTGCCAGCTCGGTGGGGGTAGGACAGGTTGCCAAAAACATTCAGTACTTC. Its translation is CASSVGVGQVAKNIQYF.